The 8 T cell receptor beta chains reported below all come from one sample, sequenced in a study of T cells in women clearing cervical HPV infection. Assay: immunoSEQ multiplex PCR; the TCRdb copy retains only in-frame clones and omits some. The table lists fewer than 35,000 clones. Input material: blood buffy coat. These receptors came from a woman between 18 and 70 years old with a cervical HPV16 infection that either progressed to CIN3+ or cleared (not recorded which).

Comments on this clone: The read ends 3 residues before the CDR3 terminus; that terminus is restored from the germline J gene. V usage is TRBV7-9 and J usage is TRBJ2-1, with 7 bases that match TRBD1. The length of the CDR3 is 15 residues. Germline V lookup: CDR1 SEHNR, CDR2 FQNEAQ (reference sequence). With V trimmed by 3 bases and J by 7 bases, 9 bases remained unmatched. The CDR3 reads CASSFGQDPINEQFF. The sequenced part of the CDR3 DNA is TGTGCCAGCAGCTTCGGACAGGATCCAATAAATGAG.

Turning to this clone: The read terminates 3 residues ahead of where the CDR3 ends, so the germline J gene completes it. V is TRBV5-1 and J is TRBJ1-1; D is unclear. The CDR3 extends over 16 amino acids. CDR1 is SGHRS and CDR2 is YFSETQ in the germline V gene. V was pared by 3 bases and J by 0 bases, with 15 bases between. The CDR3 sequence is CASSSTKHNLNTEAFF. Partial CDR3 DNA: TGCGCCAGCAGCTCTACCAAGCATAATCTGAACACTGAA.

The sequenced part of the CDR3 DNA is TGTGCCAGCAGTGATGATGGCAGGAGTAGCACAGATACG. Its protein product is CASSDDGRSSTDT. The whole CDR3 sequence is CASSDDGRSSTDTQYF. The V call is TRBV2, the J call TRBJ2-3; D gene ambiguous. The CDR3 end is not reached by the read, which stops 3 residues before it; the germline J gene fills it in. Germline-derived CDR1 and CDR2 are SNHLY and FYNNEI. This CDR3 region has 16 residues. V dropped 3 bases and J dropped 0 bases, with 13 bases sitting between them. The entire variable domain, with the rest obtained from reference TRBV2 and TRBJ2-3, is as follows: EPEVTQTPSHQVTQMGQEVILRCVPISNHLYFYWYRQILGQKVEFLVSFYNNEISEKSEIFDDQFSVERPDGSNFTLKIRSTKLEDSAMYFCASSDDGRSSTDTQYFGPGTRLTVL.

In the case of this clone: The read comes to an end 3 residues before the CDR3 does, leaving the germline J gene to fill in the end. The chain is built from TRBV30 and TRBJ2-4; TRBD1 matches 8 bases. In germline, CDR1 is GTSNPN, CDR2 SVGIG (reference sequence). There are 13 residues in the CDR3. CDR3: CAWSTGTGHGQYF. CDR3 bases read: TGTGCCTGGAGTACCGGGACAGGCCATGGT.

As regards this clone: With the read ending 3 residues before the CDR3 end, the germline J gene is used to fill in that end. V and J are TRBV29-1 and TRBJ1-4; 8 bases match TRBD1. The CDR3 runs 14 residues. Germline CDR1 is SQVTM and CDR2 is ANQGSEA. The trim removed 1 base at V and 8 bases at J, leaving 6 bases unmatched. CDR3 sequence reads: CSVEGNRGGEKLFF. The sequenced CDR3 bases are TGCAGCGTTGAAGGCAACAGGGGGGGGGAAAAA.

About this clone itself: Read sequence stops 3 residues before the CDR3 end, and the germline J gene provides the missing end. The gene calls are TRBV5-5 and TRBJ2-1; 12 bases fit TRBD2. After removal of 2 bases from V and 7 bases from J, the junction contained 4 bases not matched to a gene. The CDR3 is 15 residues long. The germline V gene has CDR1 SGHKS and CDR2 YYEKEE (reference sequence). The CDR3 bases that were read are TGTGCCAGCAGCTTACCGACTAGCGGGAGTAATGAG. Amino acid sequence: CASSLPTSGSNE. In full, the CDR3 is CASSLPTSGSNEQFF.

A note on this clone: The CDR3 end lies 3 residues beyond the end of the read and is filled in from the germline J gene. The chain joins TRBV10-2 to TRBJ2-7; 13 bases line up with TRBD2. The CDR3 is 17 residues long. Germline V gene lookup returns CDR1 WSHSY and CDR2 SAAADI. Trimming cost V 4 bases and J 1 base; bases outside gene matches: 7. CDR3 DNA, as far as it was read: TGCGCCAGCAGTGGACCGGGACTAGCGGGGCATTCCTACGAG. Translated: CASSGPGLAGHSYE. The whole CDR3 is CASSGPGLAGHSYEQYF.

On this clone itself: The observed sequence ends 3 residues before the CDR3 terminus, with the missing tail filled in from the germline J gene. V gene TRBV18 combines with J gene TRBJ1-2; maybe TRBD1 (6 bases). Trimming cost V 5 bases and J 2 bases, with 12 bases left between them. In germline, CDR1 is KGHSH, CDR2 LQKENI. The CDR3 spans 14 residues. CDR3 DNA, as far as it was read: TGTGCCAGCTCAGCACAGGACAGAAACTATGGC. Protein sequence: CASSAQDRNYG. The whole CDR3 protein is CASSAQDRNYGYTF.